This T cell receptor beta chain appears in the sequencing data of a study of OX40 agonist ivuxolimab in advanced cancers. Study at large: Patients were 65% to 85% male with ages roughly 20 to 80, mean around 61.

Germline trimming cut 10 bases from V and 5 bases from J; bases unmatched to any gene: 10. The CDR3 has 14 residues. The germline CDR1 and CDR2 sequences are SGHRS and YFSETQ. This clone was detected a few times. Using immunoSEQ multiplex PCR, the repertoire was profiled, and TCRdb retains in-frame clones only, with some absent. Among fewer than 65,000 clones, 70% to 90% were seen once, and the ten largest hold just under 0.35%. This clonotype was sampled from an adult with an advanced solid tumor such as melanoma, head and neck, liver or kidney cancer. V usage is TRBV5-1 and J usage is TRBJ2-2; 8 bases agree with TRBD1. The specimen comprised CD4+ or CD8+ T cells sorted from blood, sampled in a trial of the OX40 agonist ivuxolimab. The CDR3 DNA reads TGCGCCGGATCGACAGGGGAGAAGACCGGGGAGCTGTTTTTT. It translates to CAGSTGEKTGELFF.